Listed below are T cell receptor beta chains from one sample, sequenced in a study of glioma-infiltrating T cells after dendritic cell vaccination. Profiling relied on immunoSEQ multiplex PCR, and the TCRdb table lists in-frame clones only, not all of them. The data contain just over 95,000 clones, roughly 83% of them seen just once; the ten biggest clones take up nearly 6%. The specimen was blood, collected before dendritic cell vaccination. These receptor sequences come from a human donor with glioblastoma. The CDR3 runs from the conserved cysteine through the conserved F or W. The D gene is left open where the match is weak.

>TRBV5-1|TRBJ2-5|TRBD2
CASSRETSGIETQYF
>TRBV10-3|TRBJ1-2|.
CAISGTVAYGYTF
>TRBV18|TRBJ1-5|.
CASSQELSNQPQHF
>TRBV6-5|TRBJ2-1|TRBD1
CASSRTGVYNEQFF
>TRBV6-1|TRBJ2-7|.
CASWIGTAVYEQYF
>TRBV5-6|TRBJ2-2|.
CASSEDIAVSGELFF
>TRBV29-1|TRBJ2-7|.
CSVEVVTQGEQYF
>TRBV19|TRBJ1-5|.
CASSKLAGVSNQPQHF
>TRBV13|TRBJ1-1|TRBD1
CASSIHRGRTEAFF
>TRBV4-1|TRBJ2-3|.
CASSQEVASSTDTQYF